Sequencing of this T cell receptor (beta chain) was carried out in a study of vaccination effects on CD4 cells after COVID-19. Study overall: BNT162b2 vaccine or mRNA-1273 vaccine was given to participants in two doses. Whole-study results and caveats: After vaccination, at late timepoints, clones induced by infection and by vaccine contracted markedly. The study got few convalescent patients and did not collect any early post-infection timepoints.

Germline CDR1 is SGHNT and CDR2 is YYREEE (reference sequence). CDR3 length: 18 amino acids. V was pared by 2 bases and J by 0 bases, with 15 bases between. The table came from immunoSEQ multiplex PCR; TCRdb's copy has only in-frame clones and leaves some out. The table lists 30,000 or so clones, about 70% of them singletons, with 3% to 4% in the top ten. Between days 9 and 10 of culture, CD4+ T cells were separated out. Nucleocapsid antibodies were negative in the vaccine recipients, who had never had SARS-CoV-2 infection. Of note for this clone: The target antigen is unknown.

The chain couples TRBV5-4 to TRBJ1-6; D ambiguous. The source of this sequence is a human donor who received a COVID-19 vaccine. Specimen: CD4+ T cells from PBMCs cultured without peptide, collected before COVID-19 vaccination. For the CDR3, the DNA is TGTGCCAGCAGCTTAAGGAAAGGGTCTAGCTCCTATAATTCACCCCTCCACTTT. It codes for CASSLRKGSSSYNSPLHF.